The clone carrying this T cell receptor (beta chain) came up many times. Its antigen is unknown. Using RNA transcripts as the source, TCR beta CDR3 regions were amplified. In the first-round RT-PCR of the TCR CDR3, the HTBI primer set was used. MiXCR, applied by TCRdb to the multiplex PCR reads, yields one record per CDR3 protein. This table has some 700,000 distinct CDR3 sequences, 15% to 20% appearing once. This specimen comes from a study of T cells in Graves' hyperthyroidism and ophthalmopathy. Study-wide background: It was at initial diagnosis, before any treatment, that peripheral blood was collected.

Findings and caveats of the study: Before onset, ophthalmopathy was predicted by the model a median around 6 months earlier.

Sequences were obtained from blood. The clonotype comes from a man in his fifties or sixties with Graves' hyperthyroidism.

In DNA form, the CDR3 reads TGTGCCAGCAGTCCTTCGGAACAGGGAAGGGGTGGCTACACCTTC. Translation gives CASSPSEQGRGGYTF. The chain joins TRBV28 to TRBJ1-2; TRBD1 is a possible D gene (6 bases). V was trimmed by 5 bases and J by 7 bases, leaving 20 bases between them. CDR1 MDHEN and CDR2 SYDVKM come from the germline V gene. The CDR3 consists of 15 residues.